Below are 9 T cell receptor beta chains sequenced from a single sample in a study of technical replicates of blood from a few donors. The method was immunoSEQ multiplex PCR; TCRdb's version includes in-frame clones alone and lacks a portion of them. Counted here are more than 90,000 clones, almost 97% occurring once; the ten biggest clones make up roughly 0.36%. The sample consisted of T cells isolated from PBMCs. The receptors were gathered from a human donor in good health.

This rearrangement joins TRBV19 to TRBJ2-6, with D unresolved. The length of the CDR3 is 16 residues. V was trimmed by 2 bases and J by 1 base, leaving 9 bases between them. Germline CDR1 and CDR2: LNHDA and SQIVND (reference sequence). The CDR3 nucleotides read TGTGCCAGTAGTATACCAGGTCCGTCTGGGGCCAACGTCCTGACTTTC. It is translated as CASSIPGPSGANVLTF.

This rearrangement joins TRBV27 to TRBJ1-1; tentatively, D is TRBD1 (5 bases). V lost 6 bases and J 5 bases, leaving 19 bases between the germline ends. This CDR3 is 15 amino acids long. Germline V gene data show CDR1 as MNHEY and CDR2 as SMNVEV (reference sequence). The CDR3 loop is CASSPTWGGSTEAFF. CDR3 bases: TGTGCCAGCAGCCCTACTTGGGGCGGTTCTACTGAAGCTTTCTTT.

This sequence joins TRBV7-6 and TRBJ2-5, with 8 bases matching TRBD1. Germline assignment: CDR1 SGHVS and CDR2 FNYEAQ. Trimming took 5 bases from V and 4 from J; bases not matched to a gene: 6. There are 14 residues in the CDR3. Written as DNA, the CDR3 is TGTGCCAGCAGCCCCACAGGGGGTAGAGAGACCCAGTACTTC. Protein sequence: CASSPTGGRETQYF.

The chain is built from TRBV4-3 and TRBJ1-2, with 7 positions matching TRBD1. CDR3 length: 14 residues. CDR1 is LGHNA and CDR2 is YSLEER in the germline V gene. The J segment lost 8 bases and the V segment lost 3 bases, leaving 9 bases of the junction unmatched. CDR3: CASSQGDSTIGYTF. The CDR3 region has the DNA TGCGCCAGCAGCCAGGGGGACAGCACGATCGGCTACACCTTC.

Here the CDR3 reads CASSVVAGGSSYEQYF. CDR3 sequence (DNA): TGTGCCAGCAGCGTCGTAGCGGGAGGGAGCTCCTACGAGCAGTACTTC. V gene TRBV7-8 combines with J gene TRBJ2-7, with 11 bases lining up with TRBD2. Germline CDR1 SGHVS, CDR2 FQNEAQ. Germline trimming cut 5 bases from V and 0 bases from J; bases unmatched to any gene: 6. This CDR3 contains 16 residues. Full variable domain (remainder filled in from reference TRBV7-8 and TRBJ2-7): GAGVSQSPRYKVAKRGQDVALRCDPISGHVSLFWYQQALGQGPEFLTYFQNEAQLDKSGLPSDRFFAERPEGSVSTLKIQRTQQEDSAVYLCASSVVAGGSSYEQYFGPGTRLTVT.

This sequence joins TRBV5-1 and TRBJ1-2; the D gene is possibly TRBD1 (6 bases). Germline loops: CDR1 SGHRS, CDR2 YFSETQ. The CDR3 has 15 amino acids. V was pared by 0 bases and J by 4 bases, with 13 bases between. The CDR3 loop is CASSLEAGAGYGYTF. For the CDR3, the DNA is TGCGCCAGCAGCTTGGAGGCGGGGGCAGGCTATGGCTACACCTTC.

The chain links TRBV4-2 to TRBJ2-1; possibly TRBD2 for D (5 bases). Per the germline V gene, CDR1 is LGHNA and CDR2 is YNFKEQ. V lost 0 bases and J lost 4, with 13 bases in between. There are 16 residues in the CDR3. CDR3 coding DNA: TGTGCCAGCAGCCAAGAAGGGAGAAGCCCGTACAATGAGCAGTTCTTC. Encoded protein: CASSQEGRSPYNEQFF.

This chain uses TRBV10-3 with TRBJ2-1; TRBD2 might be the D (5 bases). CDR3 length equals 14 residues. Germline V gene data show CDR1 as ENHRY and CDR2 as SYGVKD. With 10 bases removed from V and 8 bases from J, the gap between germline ends came to 21 bases. Here the CDR3 reads CASKERLLSDEQFF. CDR3 DNA: TGTGCCAGCAAAGAGCGGCTCTTGTCGGATGAGCAGTTCTTC.

The J gene is TRBJ1-3, the V gene TRBV7-9, with a possible D match to TRBD1 (5 bases). Germline CDR1 and CDR2: SEHNR and FQNEAQ (reference sequence). The CDR3 runs to 13 residues. V was shortened by 3 bases and J by 5 bases, with 8 bases between the two germline ends. The CDR3 sequence: CASSLGQRNTIYF. The CDR3 DNA reads TGTGCCAGCAGCTTGGGGCAGCGAAACACCATATATTTT.